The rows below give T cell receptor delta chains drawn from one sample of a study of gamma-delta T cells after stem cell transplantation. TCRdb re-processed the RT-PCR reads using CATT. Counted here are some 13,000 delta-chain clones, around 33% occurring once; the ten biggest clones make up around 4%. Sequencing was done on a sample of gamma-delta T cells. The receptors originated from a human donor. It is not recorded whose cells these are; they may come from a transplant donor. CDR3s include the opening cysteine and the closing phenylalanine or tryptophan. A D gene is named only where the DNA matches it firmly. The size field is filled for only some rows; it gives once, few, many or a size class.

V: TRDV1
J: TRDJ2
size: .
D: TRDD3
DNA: TGTTCTCTTGGGGCACTAGCTTCCCCGCCGCTTACTGGGGGATACGCAGCTTTGACAGCACAACTCTTCTTT
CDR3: CSLGALASPPLTGGYAALTAQLFF

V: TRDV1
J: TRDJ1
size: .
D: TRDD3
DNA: TGTGCTCTTGGGGAAACCCGTCCCGGATTAAACTGGGGGACCCTGTACACCGATAAACTCATCTTT
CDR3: CALGETRPGLNWGTLYTDKLIF

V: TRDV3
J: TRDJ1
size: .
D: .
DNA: TGTGCCTTTACCGTTCGCCTTCCCACCCCGTACTTTAGCTGCACCGATAAACTCATCTTT
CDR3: CAFTVRLPTPYFSCTDKLIF

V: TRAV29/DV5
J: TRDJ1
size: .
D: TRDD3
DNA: TGTGCAGCAAGCGCGCGGCTTCACACTCGTACTGGGGGATTGTACACCGATAAACTCATCTTT
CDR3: CAASARLHTRTGGLYTDKLIF

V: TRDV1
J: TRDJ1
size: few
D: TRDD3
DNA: TGTGCTCTTGGGGACCTCGCTGGGGTCCTACGGGGGATACGCGAAGGTTACACCGATAAACTCATCTTT
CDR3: CALGDLAGVLRGIREGYTDKLIF

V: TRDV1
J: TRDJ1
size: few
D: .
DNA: TGTGCTCTTGGGGGGCCTCCTGGGTTCTACACCGATAAACTCATCTTT
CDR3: CALGGPPGFYTDKLIF

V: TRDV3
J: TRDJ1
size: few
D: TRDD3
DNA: TGTGCCTCCCTACTGGGGGATAGTGTGACCGATAAACTCATCTTT
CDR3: CASLLGDSVTDKLIF

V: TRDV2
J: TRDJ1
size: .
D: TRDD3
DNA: TGTGCCTGTGACACCTTACTGGGGGATAAGGCGTACACCGATAAACTCATCTTT
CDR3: CACDTLLGDKAYTDKLIF

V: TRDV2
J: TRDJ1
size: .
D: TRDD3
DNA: TGTGCCTGTGACGCAGGCTGGGGGGACCCTAACTACACCGGGAAACTCATCTTT
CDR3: CACDAGWGDPNYTGKLIF

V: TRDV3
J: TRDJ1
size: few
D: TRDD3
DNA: TGTGCCTCAGGAGGGGTGACTGGGGGACCCGATAAACTCATCTTT
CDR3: CASGGVTGGPDKLIF

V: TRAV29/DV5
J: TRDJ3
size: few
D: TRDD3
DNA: TGTGCAGCAAGCCACTTTGCCGGGATAGGGGATACTCGCTCCTGGGACACCCGACAGATGTTTTTC
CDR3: CAASHFAGIGDTRSWDTRQMFF

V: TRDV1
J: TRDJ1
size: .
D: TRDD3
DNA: TGTGCTCTTGGGGAACTAGACCTACTGGGGGTTAACACCGATCAACTCATCTTT
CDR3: CALGELDLLGVNTDQLIF

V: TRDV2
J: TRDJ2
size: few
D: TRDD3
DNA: TGTGCCTGTGAAGGCTGTACTGGGGGATACGCCCCTGGGTTGACAGCACAACTCTTCTTT
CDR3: CACEGCTGGYAPGLTAQLFF

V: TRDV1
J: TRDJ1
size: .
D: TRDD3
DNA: TGTGCTCTTGGGGGGGGTCGGGGGATCTTCACCGATAAACTCATCTTT
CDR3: CALGGGRGIFTDKLIF

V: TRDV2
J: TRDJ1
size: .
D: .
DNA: TGTGCCTGTCTTATTTTTCCTACTGTGGGGATAGCGACGCACACCGATAAACTCATCTTT
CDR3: CACLIFPTVGIATHTDKLIF

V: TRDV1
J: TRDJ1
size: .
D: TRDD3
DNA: TGTGCTCTTGGGGAAGGGCCTACGGGACTCAGTACTGGGGGTCTCTTCCTGGGGACCGATAAACTCATCTTT
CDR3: CALGEGPTGLSTGGLFLGTDKLIF

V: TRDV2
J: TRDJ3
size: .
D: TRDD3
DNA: TGTGCCTGTGACACCTTGGGGGATAGCTCCTGGTACACCCTACAGACGTTTTTC
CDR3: CACDTLGDSSWYTLQTFF

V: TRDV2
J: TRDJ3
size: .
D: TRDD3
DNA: TGTGCCTGTGACACCCTTACTGGGGGCCGAAGCTCCTGGGACACCCGACAGATGTTTTTC
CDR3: CACDTLTGGRSSWDTRQMFF

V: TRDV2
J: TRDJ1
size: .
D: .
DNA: TGTGCCTGGGACACCGGGACCGATAAACTCATCTTT
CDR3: CAWDTGTDKLIF

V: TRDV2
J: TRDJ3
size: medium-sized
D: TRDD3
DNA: TGTGCCTGTGACAATACTGGGGGATCCTGGGACACCCGACAGATGTTTTTC
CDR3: CACDNTGGSWDTRQMFF

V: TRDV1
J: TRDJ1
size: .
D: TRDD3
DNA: TGTGCTCTTGGGGAAGCCGTCCGTACTGGGGATGGGACCACCGATAAACTCATCTTT
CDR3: CALGEAVRTGDGTTDKLIF

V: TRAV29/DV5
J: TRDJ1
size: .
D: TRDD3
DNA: TGTGCAGCAAGCTACAGCTCTACTGGGGGATACCCCTACACCGATAAACTCATCTTT
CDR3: CAASYSSTGGYPYTDKLIF

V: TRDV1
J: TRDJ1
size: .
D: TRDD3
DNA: TGTGCTCTTGGGGACCTTGGGGGGATACTCCCCCACACCGATAAACTCATCTTT
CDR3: CALGDLGGILPHTDKLIF

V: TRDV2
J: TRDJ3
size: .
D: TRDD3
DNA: TGTGCCTGTGACACCGCAGAATACTGGGGGATACGCCCCAGCTCCTGGGACACCCGACAGATGTTTTTC
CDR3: CACDTAEYWGIRPSSWDTRQMFF

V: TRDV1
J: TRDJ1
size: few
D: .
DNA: TGTGCTCTCCTCGGGGGTGTTCCCGATAAACTCATCTTT
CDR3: CALLGGVPDKLIF

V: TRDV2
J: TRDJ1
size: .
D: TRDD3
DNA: TGTGCCTGTGATCCTCGACTGGGGGAGACCGATAAACTCATCTTT
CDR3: CACDPRLGETDKLIF

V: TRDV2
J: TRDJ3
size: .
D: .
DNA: TGTGCCTGTGACACATACTGGGATAGCTCCTGGGACACCCGACAGATGTTTTTC
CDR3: CACDTYWDSSWDTRQMFF

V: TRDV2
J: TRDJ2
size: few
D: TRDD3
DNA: TGTGCCTGTGACCCCTTACTGGGGGATACGACAGCACAACTCTTCTTT
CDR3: CACDPLLGDTTAQLFF

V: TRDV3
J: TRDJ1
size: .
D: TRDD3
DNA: TGTGCCTCCGCCCCTTCTTCAAACCCCCTCCACTGGGGGATACGCTTAACACTCATCTTT
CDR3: CASAPSSNPLHWGIRLTLIF

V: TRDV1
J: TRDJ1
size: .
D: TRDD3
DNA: TGTGCTCTTGGGGAGATTTCCAAAAATCCTCTACTGGGGGACACCGATAAACTCATCTTT
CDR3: CALGEISKNPLLGDTDKLIF

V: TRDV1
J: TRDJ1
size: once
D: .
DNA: TGTGCTCTTGGGGACTGGTTGCCTTCCTACGGTGGGGGATACTCGGGGGGCGACGATAAACTCATCTTT
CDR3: CALGDWLPSYGGGYSGGDDKLIF

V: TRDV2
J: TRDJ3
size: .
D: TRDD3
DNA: TGTGCCTGTGACACTTACTGGGGGATACGCTCCTGGGACACCCGGCAGATGTTTTTC
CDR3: CACDTYWGIRSWDTRQMFF

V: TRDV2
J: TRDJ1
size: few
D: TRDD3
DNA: TGTGCCTGTGACTCCGATAGGGTCCTCAATTTACTGGGGGCCAGAAACACCGATAAACTCATCTTT
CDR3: CACDSDRVLNLLGARNTDKLIF

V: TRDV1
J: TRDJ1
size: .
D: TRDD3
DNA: TGTGCTCTTGGGGAACTCCGACCGGCTGGGGGTCTACAGTACACCGATAGACTCATCTTT
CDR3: CALGELRPAGGLQYTDRLIF

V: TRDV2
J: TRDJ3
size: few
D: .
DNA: TGTGCCTGTGGCACGGTAGGATTTTTATCCTGGGACACCCGACAGATGTTTTTC
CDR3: CACGTVGFLSWDTRQMFF